Detailed here is one T cell receptor (beta chain). Its antigen is undetermined. Sequencing used immunoSEQ multiplex PCR; TCRdb keeps in-frame clones, though not all of them. The repertoire holds roughly 73,000 clones, with more than 75% as singletons. These data are taken from a study of graft-versus-host responses after intestinal transplantation. CDR3 length equals 14 residues. Trimming stripped 6 bases from V and 3 bases from J, with 14 bases between. CDR1 and CDR2 (germline): LNHDA, SQIVND (reference sequence). The chain employs TRBV19 and TRBJ1-2, with D possibly being TRBD1 (6 bases). Sequenced material: unstimulated CD8+ T cells sorted from spleen or lymph node cells, taken before transplant. This sequence was found in a human donor who was the organ donor for an intestinal transplant. The CDR3 loop reads CASSLRGVDYGYTF. CDR3 nucleotides: TGTGCCAGTAGCCTCAGGGGCGTCGACTATGGCTACACCTTC.